Given below is one TCR beta chain in context. Its target is unknown. The data are from a study of monozygotic twins with inflammatory bowel disease. Regarding the study as a whole: Patient repertoire variability may have increased through differing immunosuppressive treatments. Different subtypes (of T cells) could not be told apart from one another. Healthy co-twins exceeded IBD patients in TCRbeta diversity as measured by inverse Simpson.

From the 5' RACE reads, TCRdb lists one entry per CDR3 protein and no DNA. In total, the table holds about 160,000 distinct CDR3 sequences. Germline assignment: CDR1 MNHEY and CDR2 SMNVEV (reference sequence). The CDR3 is 13 residues long. The sequence was obtained from a human donor with ulcerative colitis or Crohn's disease, or a healthy co-twin of an affected twin (not recorded which). The sequencing sample was made of blood. The gene calls are TRBV27 and TRBJ2-7; TCRdb's D call, TRBD2, is unchecked because there is no DNA. The CDR3 region is CASSGLADTGQYF.